The 21 T cell receptor beta chains reported below all come from one sample, sequenced in a study of blood T cell repertoires in COVID-19. Clones were read by immunoSEQ multiplex PCR, and TCRdb kept only the in-frame ones, dropping some. In the table there are around 460,000 clones, about 90% of which are singletons. The sequenced material came from peripheral blood. The receptors come from a man in his late teens or twenties with COVID-19, enrolled during active disease.

This rearrangement joins TRBV10-1 to TRBJ1-5; maybe TRBD1 (5 bases). The V gene's germline CDR1 is WNHNN and CDR2 SYGVQD (reference sequence). The CDR3 extends over 15 amino acids. The V gene lost 7 bases and the J gene lost 3 bases, with 16 bases spanning the gap. In DNA form, the CDR3 reads TGCGCCAGCAAAAATCAGGGTTCCGACAATCAGCCCCAGCATTTT. This gives the protein CASKNQGSDNQPQHF.

The DNA for the CDR3 is TGTGCCACGGAGTCGCTCACAGATACGCAGTATTTT. It yields the protein CATESLTDTQYF. This chain joins TRBV19 and TRBJ2-3; no clear D. V lost 10 bases and J 2 bases, leaving 10 bases between the germline ends. The CDR3 length is 12 residues. Germline CDR1 and CDR2: LNHDA and SQIVND (reference sequence).

The CDR3 loop reads CASSLEVRGEQFF. CDR3 DNA: TGTGCCAGCAGTTTGGAGGTTAGAGGTGAGCAGTTCTTC. This sequence joins TRBV12-3 or TRBV12-4 and TRBJ2-1; maybe TRBD2 (5 bases). V was cut by 3 bases and J by 9 bases, with 12 bases left in between. There are 13 residues in the CDR3.

The chain uses TRBV7-6 and TRBJ2-6, with D tentatively TRBD1 (6 bases). The CDR3 contains 16 residues. The germline gives CDR1 SGHVS, CDR2 FNYEAQ. The V end was cut by 0 bases, the J end by 9 bases, with 15 bases between. The CDR3 sequence: CASSLADSSADNVLTF. The CDR3 DNA sequence: TGTGCCAGCAGCTTAGCGGACAGCTCTGCTGACAACGTCCTGACTTTC. The full variable domain, with the rest looked up from reference TRBV7-6 and TRBJ2-6, is GAGVSQSPRYKVTKRGQDVALRCDPISGHVSLYWYRQALGQGPEFLTYFNYEAQQDKSGLPNDRFSAERPEGSISTLTIQRTEQRDSAMYRCASSLADSSADNVLTFGAGSRLTVL.

The CDR3 sequence: CASSLAGQGSGELFF. CDR3 nucleotides: TGTGCCAGCAGCTTAGCGGGACAGGGGTCCGGGGAGCTGTTTTTT. The chain joins TRBV11-3 to TRBJ2-2; TRBD1 agrees at 10 bases. Germline V gene data show CDR1 as SGHNT and CDR2 as YENEEA. The CDR3 is 15 amino acids. Trimming took 1 base from V and 6 from J; bases not matched to a gene: 2.

The CDR3 nucleotides read TGTGCCAGCAGTTTAAGCCCGTGGACAGTCGATGGCTACACCTTC. It yields the protein CASSLSPWTVDGYTF. The chain recombines TRBV27 with TRBJ1-2, with TRBD1 as a possible D gene (6 bases). Germline loops: CDR1 MNHEY, CDR2 SMNVEV (reference sequence). Between the trimmed V and J ends, which lost 2 bases and 6 bases, there was a span of 16 bases. The CDR3 consists of 15 residues.

The chain joins TRBV18 to TRBJ2-5, with a possible D match to TRBD1 (6 bases). V lost 5 bases to trimming and J lost 4 bases, with 17 bases between them. This CDR3 has 15 residues. The germline CDR1 and CDR2 sequences are KGHSH and LQKENI. CDR3 coding DNA: TGTGCCAGCTCAGGCCAAACAGGGCTGCTAGAGACCCAGTACTTC. Translating gives CASSGQTGLLETQYF.

This chain joins TRBV10-3 and TRBJ2-3; 11 bases fit TRBD2. The CDR3 totals 14 residues. The germline V gene encodes CDR1 ENHRY and CDR2 SYGVKD. Trimming removed 5 bases from V and 6 bases from J; junction bases left unmatched: 4. CDR3 region: CAISLAGGRDTQYF. The DNA for the CDR3 is TGTGCCATCAGTTTAGCGGGAGGGCGTGATACGCAGTATTTT.

This rearrangement joins TRBV7-8 to TRBJ2-1; 11 nucleotides agree with TRBD2. Germline V CDR1 and CDR2: SGHVS, FQNEAQ. With V trimmed by 7 bases and J by 4 bases, 9 bases remained unmatched. CDR3 length: 16 residues. The CDR3 reads CASTIGTSGSYNEQFF. The CDR3, as DNA: TGTGCCAGCACCATAGGAACTAGCGGGAGTTACAATGAGCAGTTCTTC.

The genes are TRBV7-7 and TRBJ2-2; D is undetermined. Per germline, CDR1 SSHAT and CDR2 FNYEAQ (reference sequence). The CDR3 length is 16 residues. The V and J ends lost 2 bases and 6 bases respectively, with 16 bases between them. CDR3 sequence: CASSLRSSQVPGELFF. The CDR3 DNA is TGTGCCAGCAGCTTAAGATCAAGCCAAGTCCCCGGGGAGCTGTTTTTT.

The gene calls are TRBV24-1 and TRBJ2-1; 10 bases agree with TRBD2. Germline CDR1 is KGHDR and CDR2 is SFDVKD. This CDR3 comprises 16 residues. Trimming cost V 4 bases and J 7 bases; bases outside gene matches: 9. CDR3 sequence (DNA): TGTGCCACCAGTGACCCCTTAGCGGGGGGAATTAATGAGCAGTTCTTC. It translates to CATSDPLAGGINEQFF.

V gene TRBV5-1 combines with J gene TRBJ2-3; D is possibly TRBD2 (8 bases). In germline, CDR1 is SGHRS, CDR2 YFSETQ. This CDR3 spans 17 amino acids. The V gene lost 1 base and the J gene lost 2 bases, with 17 bases spanning the gap. The CDR3 protein is CASSLRGGGTATDTQYF. The CDR3 nucleotides read TGCGCCAGCAGCTTGAGGGGCGGGGGGACAGCCACAGATACGCAGTATTTT.

The chain couples TRBV2 to TRBJ2-1; D remains ambiguous. Trimming shortened V by 8 bases and J by 5 bases, and 19 bases separated the two germline ends. Germline-derived CDR1 and CDR2 are SNHLY and FYNNEI. CDR3 length equals 15 residues. In DNA, the CDR3 is TGTGCCAGCTCGTCGGAGCCCGGGTCCAACAATGAGCAGTTCTTC. Amino acids: CASSSEPGSNNEQFF.

The J gene is TRBJ1-4, the V gene TRBV4-1, with 9 bases matching TRBD1. The junction had 8 bases not matched to a gene; V was cut back by 4 bases and J by 8 bases. In germline, CDR1 is MGHRA, CDR2 YSYEKL. This CDR3 is built from 15 residues. CDR3 in amino acids: CASSPLTGGLEKLFF. Here the CDR3 DNA reads TGCGCCAGCAGCCCGCTGACAGGGGGGCTAGAAAAACTGTTTTTT.

The J gene is TRBJ2-7, the V gene TRBV7-9; no definite D call. CDR1 and CDR2 from the germline V gene are SEHNR and FQNEAQ (reference sequence). Trimming pared 5 bases from V and 7 bases from J, leaving 9 bases between. There are 11 residues in the CDR3. The CDR3 coding sequence is TGTGCCAGCAGCCCCCAACAGGAGCAGTACTTC. It encodes CASSPQQEQYF.

J is TRBJ2-7 and V is TRBV14; possible D gene TRBD1, 6 bases. The germline gives CDR1 SGHDN, CDR2 FVKESK. This CDR3 is built from 13 residues. Trimming left V 8 bases short and J 3 bases short, with 14 bases between. The CDR3 region has the DNA TGTGCCAGCTCCCGCAGGGGTTACTACGAGCAGTACTTC. This encodes CASSRRGYYEQYF. Full variable domain (rest looked up from reference TRBV14 and TRBJ2-7): EAGVTQFPSHSVIEKGQTVTLRCDPISGHDNLYWYRRVMGKEIKFLLHFVKESKQDESGMPNNRFLAERTGGTYSTLKVQPAELEDSGVYFCASSRRGYYEQYFGPGTRLTVT.

V gene TRBV7-9 combines with J gene TRBJ2-1; D may be TRBD2 (7 bases). V dropped 3 bases and J dropped 7 bases, with 16 bases sitting between them. The CDR3 is 15 residues long. The germline CDR1 and CDR2 sequences are SEHNR and FQNEAQ (reference sequence). CDR3 protein: CASSFGGGHANEQFF. The CDR3 DNA reads as TGTGCCAGCAGCTTTGGCGGGGGCCATGCGAATGAGCAGTTCTTC.

The rearrangement joins TRBV15 to TRBJ2-7, with a tentative D call TRBD2 (6 bases). Per the germline V gene, CDR1 is LNHNV and CDR2 is YYDKDF (reference sequence). The CDR3 runs 16 residues. The V gene lost 1 base and the J gene lost 7 bases, with 20 bases spanning the gap. CDR3 loop: CATSRGPTRQYGEQYF. DNA of the CDR3: TGTGCCACCAGCAGAGGGCCGACTAGGCAATACGGTGAGCAGTACTTC.

This clone was seen just once. J is TRBJ2-1 and V is TRBV19; D is unclear. The CDR3 has 16 amino acids. From germline, CDR1 is LNHDA and CDR2 SQIVND (reference sequence). Trimming took off 6 bases at V and 5 bases at J, with 20 bases between the two ends. The CDR3 bases are TGTGCCAGTAGCGCTTTCCAGGATCCCCCGGACAATGAGCAGTTCTTC. Protein product: CASSAFQDPPDNEQFF.

The chain employs TRBV18 and TRBJ2-2; the match to TRBD2 covers 13 bases. The CDR3 runs to 16 residues. Germline V gives CDR1 KGHSH, CDR2 LQKENI. J gave up 7 bases and V 6 bases, and 8 bases lay outside the gene matches. This CDR3 is CASSPGLAGAFGELFF. The CDR3 DNA is TGTGCCAGCTCCCCTGGACTAGCGGGAGCCTTCGGGGAGCTGTTTTTT. The whole variable domain, remainder taken from reference TRBV18 and TRBJ2-2, is NAGVMQNPRHLVRRRGQEARLRCSPMKGHSHVYWYRQLPEEGLKFMVYLQKENIIDESGMPKERFSAEFPKEGPSILRIQQVVRGDSAAYFCASSPGLAGAFGELFFGEGSRLTVL.

The J gene is TRBJ2-7, the V gene TRBV2; TRBD2 matches at 12 bases. This CDR3 is 16 amino acids long. Germline V gene lookup returns CDR1 SNHLY and CDR2 FYNNEI. Trimming took 5 bases from V and 4 from J; bases not matched to a gene: 9. CDR3 nucleotides: TGTGCCAGCAGTCGGATTAGGACTAGCGGGATTTACGAGCAGTACTTC. This sequence encodes CASSRIRTSGIYEQYF.